These T cell receptor beta chains were read from a single sample in a study of blood T cells in healthy people across ages. TCRdb recomputed calls from the 5' RACE reads with MiXCR, one row per CDR3 protein. Among about 760,000 distinct CDR3 sequences listed, roughly 25% were seen once. Separately, the same data were catalogued under a study of T cells of mothers and their children.

Material for sequencing was blood. The receptors come from a boy under 18 in good health. Both conserved end residues are part of each CDR3. The D gene is left open where the match is weak. Only some rows state a clone size, as once, few, many or a class for expanded clones.

>TRBV27|TRBJ2-1|few|.
TGTGCCAGCAGTTTATCTGTGACAACCTACAATGAGCAGTTCTTC
CASSLSVTTYNEQFF
>TRBV4-2|TRBJ1-5|few|.
TGTGCCAGCAGCCAAGATGAAGGGGTGCATAGCAATCAGCCCCAGCATTTT
CASSQDEGVHSNQPQHF
>TRBV5-1|TRBJ2-5|few|TRBD2
TGCGCCAGCAGCTTGGAGGCTAGCGGGGAGCAAGAGACCCAGTACTTC
CASSLEASGEQETQYF
>TRBV6-5|TRBJ2-7|few|.
TGTGCCAGCAGTTACTCCAGGACCGGCCTAAACGAGCAGTACTTC
CASSYSRTGLNEQYF
>TRBV7-2|TRBJ1-4|.|.
TGTGCCAGCAGCTTAGTCGGGGCCTCGCAGGAAAAACTGTTTTTT
CASSLVGASQEKLFF
>TRBV24-1|TRBJ2-1|few|.
TGTGCCACCAGTGACCCTGGGACTGAGGAGCAGTTCTTC
CATSDPGTEEQFF
>TRBV6-2/TRBV6-3|TRBJ2-5|.|.
TGTGCCAGCAGTCCGAGTTTTGTGGAGACCCAGTACTTC
CASSPSFVETQYF
>TRBV7-9|TRBJ2-3|.|.
TGTGCCAACAGCTTATCCGGGTCCACAGATACGCAGTATTTT
CANSLSGSTDTQYF
>TRBV7-8|TRBJ1-1|.|.
TGTGCCAGCAGCTTAATCTCGGGAATGAACACTGAAGCTTTCTTT
CASSLISGMNTEAFF
>TRBV7-9|TRBJ2-5|few|.
TGTACCAGCAGAACCCCCCTCGGCGAGACCCAGTACTTC
CTSRTPLGETQYF
>TRBV7-3|TRBJ2-1|few|TRBD2
TGTGCCAGCAGTTCGATGGGAGGGTACGACTCCTACAATGAGCAGTTCTTC
CASSSMGGYDSYNEQFF
>TRBV12-3/TRBV12-4|TRBJ2-3|few|.
TGTGCCAGCAGTTCTCCTCTTAACACAGATACGCAGTATTTT
CASSSPLNTDTQYF
>TRBV5-1|TRBJ1-2|.|.
TGCGCCAGCAGCTTGGGACAGGAGAAACATGGCTACACCTTC
CASSLGQEKHGYTF
>TRBV6-2/TRBV6-3|TRBJ2-1|few|.
TGTGCCAGCAGTTACGGGGGAAGGAATGAGCAGTTCTTC
CASSYGGRNEQFF
>TRBV5-1|TRBJ2-1|few|TRBD1
TGCGCCAGCAGCTTTACGGACAGGGGTTCCGACGATGAGCAGTTCTTC
CASSFTDRGSDDEQFF
>TRBV7-9|TRBJ2-3|.|.
TGTGCCACCGAACCGTATAGCACAGATACGCAGTATTTT
CATEPYSTDTQYF
>TRBV7-2|TRBJ2-2|.|.
TGTGCCAGCAGCTTGGGAATCCGGGCCTCCGGGGAGCTGTTTTTT
CASSLGIRASGELFF
>TRBV7-2|TRBJ2-7|.|TRBD2
TGTGCCAGCAGGGATCCTGGCGGGGGAAGCTCCTACGAGCAGTACTTC
CASRDPGGGSSYEQYF
>TRBV4-1|TRBJ2-1|few|TRBD2
TGCGCCAGCAGCCATGAGCGGGAGGTCTCCTACAATGAGCAGTTCTTC
CASSHEREVSYNEQFF
>TRBV11-2|TRBJ1-3|.|TRBD1
TGTGCCAGCAGCTTAAGACCGACAGGGGGGAACTGGAACTCTGGAAACACCATATATTTT
CASSLRPTGGNWNSGNTIYF
>TRBV7-6|TRBJ2-7|.|.
TGTGCCAGCAGCTTTTCGGGGGTCAGCGAGCAGTACTTC
CASSFSGVSEQYF
>TRBV20-1|TRBJ2-5|many|TRBD2
TGCAGTGCTGAGCTTATAGCGGGAGACGAGACCCAGTACTTC
CSAELIAGDETQYF
>TRBV6-2/TRBV6-3|TRBJ1-1|.|.
TGTGCCAGCAGTTACGGGGAGGGCCCAGAAGCTTTCTTT
CASSYGEGPEAFF
>TRBV21-1|TRBJ2-1|.|.
TGTGCCAGCAGCCAGAGGGGGCGGGAGCACCCCTACAATGAGCAGTTCTTC
CASSQRGREHPYNEQFF
>TRBV7-3|TRBJ2-5|.|.
TGTGCCAGCAGCGCTGCGGGGGCGGAGACCCAGTACTTC
CASSAAGAETQYF
>TRBV3-1|TRBJ2-7|.|.
TGTGCCAGCAGCCAAGTTGCTCGTGGTGGCGAGCAGTACTTC
CASSQVARGGEQYF
>TRBV29-1|TRBJ1-1|.|.
TGCAGCGCCCAACCTTGGGGTAGCACTGAAGCTTTCTTT
CSAQPWGSTEAFF
>TRBV4-2|TRBJ2-1|few|TRBD2
TGTGCCAGCAGCCAAGAATCGGCGGGGGTCTCCTACAATGAGCAGTTCTTC
CASSQESAGVSYNEQFF
>TRBV29-1|TRBJ2-7|.|.
TGCAGCGCTCAGGGGGGCCCCTACGAGCAGTACTTC
CSAQGGPYEQYF
>TRBV10-3|TRBJ2-1|.|.
TGTGCCACCAGGGGGGGCGTAAGGCAGGACAATGAGCAGTTCTTC
CATRGGVRQDNEQFF
>TRBV20-1|TRBJ2-5|few|TRBD2
TGCAGTGCTATTCTTGACCTAACGGGAGCGGGGGAGACCCAGTACTTC
CSAILDLTGAGETQYF
>TRBV5-1|TRBJ2-3|few|TRBD2
TGCGCCAGCTCTAGCGGGGGGTTTTTCACAGATACGCAGTATTTT
CASSSGGFFTDTQYF
>TRBV7-2|TRBJ2-3|few|.
TGTGCCAGCAGCCTACAAACTAGCACAGATACGCAGTATTTT
CASSLQTSTDTQYF